These T cell receptor beta chains were read from a single sample in a study of CD8+ T cells in alopecia areata. Here immunoSEQ multiplex PCR was the method, and the copy in TCRdb shows in-frame clones only, minus some. The sample lists 90,000 to 150,000 clones; 53% were seen once. The sequencing here drew on CD4+ T cells sorted from blood, taken at week 4, from a patient treated with tofacitinib. These receptors were taken from a human donor with alopecia areata. CDR3s include the opening cysteine and the closing phenylalanine or tryptophan. Fields, in order: V gene, CDR3 length, J gene, D gene, clone size, CDR3 protein, CDR3 DNA. D genes are given only for firm matches. Clone size appears in some rows only: once, few, many, or a class for an expanded clone.

V: TRBV7-3; length: 14; J: TRBJ2-1; D: TRBD2; size: .; CDR3: CASSLNPAGGGQFF; DNA: TGTGCCAGCAGCTTAAACCCCGCCGGCGGGGGGCAGTTCTTC
V: TRBV7-9; length: 11; J: TRBJ1-5; D: .; size: .; CDR3: CASSLRGPQHF; DNA: TGTGCCAGCAGCTTAAGGGGTCCCCAGCATTTT
V: TRBV29-1; length: 16; J: TRBJ2-3; D: TRBD2; size: few; CDR3: CTISVLAGGQGDTQYF; DNA: TGCACCATATCCGTACTAGCGGGAGGACAAGGAGATACGCAGTATTTT
V: TRBV29-1; length: 17; J: TRBJ2-4; D: .; size: .; CDR3: CSVKAAGFGGSKNIQYF; DNA: TGCAGCGTGAAGGCCGCAGGATTCGGGGGAAGCAAAAACATTCAGTACTTC
V: TRBV28; length: 13; J: TRBJ2-5; D: .; size: few; CDR3: CASSPPSVETQYF; DNA: TGTGCCAGCAGTCCACCTAGCGTGGAGACCCAGTACTTC
V: TRBV5-4; length: 17; J: TRBJ2-1; D: .; size: few; CDR3: CASTPRTWTASNNEQFF; DNA: TGTGCCAGCACCCCGCGGACCTGGACAGCGTCGAACAATGAGCAGTTCTTC
V: TRBV4-1; length: 17; J: TRBJ2-7; D: .; size: .; CDR3: CASSQERVRDRTYEQYF; DNA: TGCGCCAGCAGCCAAGAGAGAGTTCGAGACAGGACCTACGAGCAGTACTTC
V: TRBV19; length: 15; J: TRBJ2-3; D: TRBD2; size: .; CDR3: CASRSGSGRADTQYF; DNA: TGTGCCAGTAGATCTGGTAGCGGGAGGGCAGATACGCAGTATTTT
V: TRBV19; length: 13; J: TRBJ1-5; D: .; size: few; CDR3: CASSISGDQPQHF; DNA: TGTGCCAGTAGTATTAGTGGGGATCAGCCCCAGCATTTT
V: TRBV29-1; length: 13; J: TRBJ2-1; D: .; size: .; CDR3: CSVDPSSYNEQFF; DNA: TGCAGCGTTGATCCCAGCTCCTACAATGAGCAGTTCTTC
V: TRBV25-1; length: 16; J: TRBJ2-1; D: TRBD1; size: .; CDR3: CASSGPNRGQWDEQFF; DNA: TGTGCCAGCAGTGGGCCGAACAGGGGCCAGTGGGATGAGCAGTTCTTC
V: TRBV2; length: 14; J: TRBJ1-1; D: .; size: .; CDR3: CASSDTKPGPEAFF; DNA: TGTGCCAGCAGTGATACAAAGCCGGGGCCTGAAGCTTTCTTT
V: TRBV6-5; length: 14; J: TRBJ2-1; D: .; size: .; CDR3: CASSYASSTVEQFF; DNA: TGTGCCAGCAGTTACGCTAGCTCGACGGTTGAGCAGTTCTTC
V: TRBV14; length: 18; J: TRBJ2-1; D: .; size: .; CDR3: CASSRSLAIPSSYNEQFF; DNA: TGTGCCAGCAGCCGATCCCTCGCCATACCGAGCTCCTACAATGAGCAGTTCTTC
V: TRBV15; length: 15; J: TRBJ1-5; D: .; size: .; CDR3: CATSAPGTNNQPQHF; DNA: TGTGCCACCAGCGCCCCCGGGACAAACAATCAGCCCCAGCATTTT
V: TRBV4-1; length: 16; J: TRBJ1-2; D: TRBD1; size: .; CDR3: CASSQVGVRTGWGYTF; DNA: TGCGCCAGCAGCCAAGTAGGGGTACGGACAGGGTGGGGCTACACCTTC
V: TRBV4-1; length: 15; J: TRBJ1-2; D: .; size: .; CDR3: CASSQAPQGRVEGTF; DNA: TGCGCCAGCAGCCAGGCCCCCCAGGGGCGGGTGGAAGGCACCTTC
V: TRBV6-5; length: 13; J: TRBJ2-5; D: .; size: .; CDR3: CASSSLSQETQYF; DNA: TGTGCCAGCAGTTCGCTAAGCCAAGAGACCCAGTACTTC
V: TRBV29-1; length: 11; J: TRBJ2-2; D: .; size: few; CDR3: CSVAAAGELFF; DNA: TGCAGCGTTGCGGCGGCTGGGGAGCTGTTTTTT
V: TRBV7-2; length: 13; J: TRBJ1-5; D: .; size: .; CDR3: CASSLRRGQPQHF; DNA: TGTGCCAGCAGCTTGAGGCGCGGTCAGCCCCAGCATTTT
V: TRBV7-3; length: 14; J: TRBJ1-1; D: .; size: many; CDR3: CASRAADRRGEAFF; DNA: TGTGCCAGCCGGGCGGCCGATCGGAGGGGTGAAGCTTTCTTT
V: TRBV29-1; length: 13; J: TRBJ2-2; D: .; size: .; CDR3: CSVALPNTGELFF; DNA: TGCAGCGTTGCTCTACCAAACACCGGGGAGCTGTTTTTT
V: TRBV18; length: 14; J: TRBJ1-6; D: .; size: .; CDR3: CASSERPLNSPLHF; DNA: TGTGCCAGCTCGGAACGGCCTTTAAATTCACCCCTCCACTTT
V: TRBV30; length: 14; J: TRBJ2-4; D: TRBD2; size: .; CDR3: CAWSIGGAKNIQYF; DNA: TGTGCCTGGTCAATCGGGGGGGCCAAAAACATTCAGTACTTC
V: TRBV7-9; length: 13; J: TRBJ1-1; D: .; size: .; CDR3: CASSPGPYTEAFF; DNA: TGTGCCAGCAGCCCGGGACCTTACACTGAAGCTTTCTTT
V: TRBV5-6; length: 12; J: TRBJ1-1; D: TRBD1; size: .; CDR3: CASSLGQGGAFF; DNA: TGTGCCAGCAGCTTAGGACAGGGTGGAGCTTTCTTT
V: TRBV4-1; length: 13; J: TRBJ2-1; D: .; size: .; CDR3: CASSQVSWNEQFF; DNA: TGCGCCAGCAGCCAAGTTTCTTGGAATGAGCAGTTCTTC
V: TRBV19; length: 13; J: TRBJ2-3; D: .; size: few; CDR3: CASSMGGGDTQYF; DNA: TGTGCCAGTAGTATGGGAGGGGGAGATACGCAGTATTTT
V: TRBV29-1; length: 12; J: TRBJ2-7; D: .; size: .; CDR3: CSVEASSYEQYF; DNA: TGCAGCGTTGAGGCCTCCTCCTACGAGCAGTACTTC
V: TRBV30; length: 12; J: TRBJ2-5; D: .; size: .; CDR3: CAWSPTQETQYF; DNA: TGTGCCTGGAGCCCCACCCAAGAGACCCAGTACTTC
V: TRBV4-1; length: 15; J: TRBJ1-1; D: .; size: .; CDR3: CASSPRPAGLTEAFF; DNA: TGCGCCAGCAGCCCTCGGCCGGCAGGACTCACTGAAGCTTTCTTT
V: TRBV29-1; length: 13; J: TRBJ1-3; D: .; size: .; CDR3: CSVPGHYLNTIYF; DNA: TGCAGCGTTCCGGGACACTACCTAAACACCATATATTTT
V: TRBV7-8; length: 15; J: TRBJ2-1; D: TRBD1; size: .; CDR3: CASSRPDRAYNEQFF; DNA: TGTGCCAGCAGCCGGCCGGACAGGGCCTACAATGAGCAGTTCTTC
V: TRBV29-1; length: 14; J: TRBJ2-1; D: TRBD2; size: few; CDR3: CSVDAGTRMDEQFF; DNA: TGCAGCGTTGATGCCGGGACTAGGATGGACGAGCAGTTCTTC
V: TRBV2; length: 11; J: TRBJ2-7; D: .; size: .; CDR3: CASRASGEQYF; DNA: TGTGCCAGCAGGGCCAGCGGTGAGCAGTACTTC
V: TRBV4-1; length: 16; J: TRBJ1-1; D: .; size: .; CDR3: CASSLPQRGRNTEAFF; DNA: TGCGCCAGCAGTCTCCCACAGAGGGGGAGGAACACTGAAGCTTTCTTT
V: TRBV29-1; length: 13; J: TRBJ2-1; D: .; size: few; CDR3: CSVVRQGNNEQFF; DNA: TGCAGCGTTGTTCGGCAGGGGAACAATGAGCAGTTCTTC
V: TRBV29-1; length: 13; J: TRBJ1-2; D: .; size: once; CDR3: CSVHSGGSKGYTF; DNA: TGCAGCGTGCATTCCGGGGGTTCGAAAGGCTACACCTTC
V: TRBV29-1; length: 11; J: TRBJ2-5; D: TRBD2; size: .; CDR3: CSERGGETQYF; DNA: TGCAGCGAACGGGGAGGGGAGACCCAGTACTTC
V: TRBV6-6; length: 11; J: TRBJ2-7; D: .; size: many; CDR3: CASSATYEQYF; DNA: TGTGCCAGCAGTGCAACCTACGAGCAGTACTTC
V: TRBV5-1; length: 14; J: TRBJ1-6; D: .; size: .; CDR3: CASSLLGVNSPLHF; DNA: TGCGCCAGCAGCTTGTTGGGGGTTAATTCACCCCTCCACTTT
V: TRBV7-8; length: 15; J: TRBJ1-3; D: .; size: few; CDR3: CASSLAPGDGNTIYF; DNA: TGTGCCAGCAGCTTAGCGCCAGGGGATGGAAACACCATATATTTT
V: TRBV9; length: 14; J: TRBJ2-3; D: .; size: .; CDR3: CASSVAPVDDTQYF; DNA: TGTGCCAGCAGCGTAGCCCCCGTGGATGATACGCAGTATTTT
V: TRBV29-1; length: 13; J: TRBJ2-3; D: .; size: few; CDR3: CSVVIRRTYTQYF; DNA: TGCAGCGTTGTGATCCGGCGGACATATACGCAGTATTTT
V: TRBV29-1; length: 13; J: TRBJ1-1; D: .; size: once; CDR3: CSVSQGVGTEAFF; DNA: TGCAGCGTTAGTCAGGGTGTAGGCACTGAAGCTTTCTTT
V: TRBV11-3; length: 16; J: TRBJ2-2; D: .; size: many; CDR3: CASSLGASAQSGELFF; DNA: TGTGCCAGCAGCTTAGGCGCTAGCGCCCAATCGGGGGAGCTGTTTTTT
V: TRBV5-1; length: 16; J: TRBJ2-3; D: TRBD2; size: .; CDR3: CASSLTTGGRTDTQYF; DNA: TGCGCCAGCAGCTTGACGACGGGAGGACGCACAGATACGCAGTATTTT
V: TRBV29-1; length: 16; J: TRBJ2-7; D: .; size: .; CDR3: CSVRKVVDIRTYEQYF; DNA: TGCAGCGTCCGGAAGGTTGTGGACATCAGAACCTACGAGCAGTACTTC
V: TRBV5-1; length: 16; J: TRBJ2-7; D: TRBD1; size: .; CDR3: CASSLGRGQAIYEQYF; DNA: TGCGCCAGCAGCTTGGGGAGGGGACAGGCCATCTACGAGCAGTACTTC
V: TRBV6-5; length: 14; J: TRBJ2-6; D: TRBD1; size: .; CDR3: CASSYTGVANVLTF; DNA: TGTGCCAGCAGTTACACAGGGGTAGCCAACGTCCTGACTTTC
V: TRBV5-6; length: 16; J: TRBJ2-1; D: TRBD2; size: .; CDR3: CATPVPLAGDCGEQFF; DNA: TGTGCCACCCCCGTCCCACTAGCGGGAGATTGTGGTGAGCAGTTCTTC
V: TRBV27; length: 15; J: TRBJ1-3; D: .; size: many; CDR3: CASSFSGYSGNTIYF; DNA: TGTGCCAGCAGTTTCAGCGGGTACTCTGGAAACACCATATATTTT
V: TRBV15; length: 16; J: TRBJ1-4; D: .; size: .; CDR3: CATSRDLQRTNEKLFF; DNA: TGTGCCACCAGCAGAGATCTCCAGCGGACTAATGAAAAACTGTTTTTT
V: TRBV19; length: 11; J: TRBJ1-1; D: .; size: .; CDR3: CASTRNTEAFF; DNA: TGTGCCAGTACGCGGAACACTGAAGCTTTCTTT
V: TRBV30; length: 14; J: TRBJ1-1; D: .; size: .; CDR3: CAFQSGGLATEAFF; DNA: TGTGCCTTCCAGTCGGGGGGCTTGGCCACTGAAGCTTTCTTT